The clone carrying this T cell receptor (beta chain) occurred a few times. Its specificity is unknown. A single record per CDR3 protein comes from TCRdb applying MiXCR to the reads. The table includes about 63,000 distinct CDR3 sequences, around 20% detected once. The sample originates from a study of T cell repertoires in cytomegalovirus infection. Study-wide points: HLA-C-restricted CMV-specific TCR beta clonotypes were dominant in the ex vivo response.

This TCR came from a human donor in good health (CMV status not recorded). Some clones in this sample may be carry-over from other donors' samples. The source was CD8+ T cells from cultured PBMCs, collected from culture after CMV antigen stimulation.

Here the CDR3 reads CASSATGTVYNEQFF. CDR3 coding DNA: TGTGCCAGCAGTGCAACCGGGACAGTGTACAATGAGCAGTTCTTC. The gene calls are TRBV12-3 or TRBV12-4 and TRBJ2-1, with TRBD1 matching 7 bases. The trim removed 5 bases at V and 4 bases at J, leaving 8 bases unmatched. The CDR3 covers 15 residues.